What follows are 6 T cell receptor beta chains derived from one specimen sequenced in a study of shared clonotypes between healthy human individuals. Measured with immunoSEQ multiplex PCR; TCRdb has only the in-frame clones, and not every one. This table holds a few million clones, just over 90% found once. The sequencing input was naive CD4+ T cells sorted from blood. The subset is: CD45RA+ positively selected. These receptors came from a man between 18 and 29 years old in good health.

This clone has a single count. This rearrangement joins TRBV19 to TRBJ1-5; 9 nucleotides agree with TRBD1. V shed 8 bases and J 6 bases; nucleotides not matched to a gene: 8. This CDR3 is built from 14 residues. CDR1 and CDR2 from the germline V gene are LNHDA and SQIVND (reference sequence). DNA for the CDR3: TGTGCCAGTGGGGGGACAGGGATACTTCAGCCCCAGCATTTT. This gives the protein CASGGTGILQPQHF.

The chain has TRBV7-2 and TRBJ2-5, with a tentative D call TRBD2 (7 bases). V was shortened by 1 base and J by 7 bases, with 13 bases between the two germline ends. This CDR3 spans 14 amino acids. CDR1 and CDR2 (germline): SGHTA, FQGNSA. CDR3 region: CASSLGQGRGTQYF. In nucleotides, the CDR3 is TGTGCCAGCAGCTTAGGCCAGGGGAGGGGGACCCAGTACTTC.

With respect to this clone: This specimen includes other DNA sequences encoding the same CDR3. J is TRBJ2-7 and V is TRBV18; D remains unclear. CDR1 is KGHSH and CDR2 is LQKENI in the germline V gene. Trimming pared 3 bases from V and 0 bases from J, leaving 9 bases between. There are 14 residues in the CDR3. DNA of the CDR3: TGTGCCAGCTCACCCCTCGGAAGCTCCTACGAGCAGTACTTC. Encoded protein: CASSPLGSSYEQYF.

CDR3 sequence: CATSRELGVKGEKLFF. The CDR3 DNA follows: TGTGCCACCAGCAGAGAATTGGGGGTAAAGGGTGAAAAACTGTTTTTT. The V gene is TRBV15, the J gene TRBJ1-4, with D possibly TRBD1 on 5 matching bases. Germline V gives CDR1 LNHNV, CDR2 YYDKDF (reference sequence). The CDR3 totals 16 residues. The ends were cut back, 0 bases at V and 7 bases at J, with 15 bases in the middle.

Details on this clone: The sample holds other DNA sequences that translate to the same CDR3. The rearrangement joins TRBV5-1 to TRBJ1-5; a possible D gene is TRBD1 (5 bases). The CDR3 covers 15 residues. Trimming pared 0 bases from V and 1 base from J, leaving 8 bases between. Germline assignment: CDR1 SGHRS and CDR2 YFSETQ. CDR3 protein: CASSLDGGSNQPQHF. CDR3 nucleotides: TGCGCCAGCAGCTTGGATGGGGGGAGCAATCAGCCCCAGCATTTT.

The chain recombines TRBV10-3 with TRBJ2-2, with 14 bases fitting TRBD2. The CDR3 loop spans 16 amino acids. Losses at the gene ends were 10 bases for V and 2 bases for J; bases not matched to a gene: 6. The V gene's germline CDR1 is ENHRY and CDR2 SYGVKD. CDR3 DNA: TGTGCCACCCGGACTAGCGGGGGGACCAACACCGGGGAGCTGTTTTTT. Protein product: CATRTSGGTNTGELFF.